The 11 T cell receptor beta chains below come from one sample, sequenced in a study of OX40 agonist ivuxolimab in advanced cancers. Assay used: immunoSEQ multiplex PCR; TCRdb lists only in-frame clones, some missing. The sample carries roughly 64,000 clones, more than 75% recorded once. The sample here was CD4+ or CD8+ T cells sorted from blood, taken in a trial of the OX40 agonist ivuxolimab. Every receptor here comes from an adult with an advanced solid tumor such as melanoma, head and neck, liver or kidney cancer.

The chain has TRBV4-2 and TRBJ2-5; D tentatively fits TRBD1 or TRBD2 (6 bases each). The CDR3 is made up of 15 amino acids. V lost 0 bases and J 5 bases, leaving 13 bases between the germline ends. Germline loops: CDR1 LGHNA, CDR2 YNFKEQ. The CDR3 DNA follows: TGTGCCAGCAGCCAAGATCAAGGGGGAGGTGAGACCCAGTACTTC. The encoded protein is CASSQDQGGGETQYF.

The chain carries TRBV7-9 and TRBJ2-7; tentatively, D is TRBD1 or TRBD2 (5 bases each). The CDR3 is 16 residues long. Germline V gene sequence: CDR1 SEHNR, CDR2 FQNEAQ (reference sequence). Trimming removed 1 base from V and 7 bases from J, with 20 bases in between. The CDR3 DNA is TGTGCCAGCAGCTTAGGTGCCGGGGCCGGGGCGAGGGAGCAGTACTTC. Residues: CASSLGAGAGAREQYF.

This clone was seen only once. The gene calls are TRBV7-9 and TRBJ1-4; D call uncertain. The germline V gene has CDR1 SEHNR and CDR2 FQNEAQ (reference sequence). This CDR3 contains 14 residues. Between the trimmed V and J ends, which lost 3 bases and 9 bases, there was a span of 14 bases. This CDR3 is CASSFNRVPKKLFF. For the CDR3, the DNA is TGTGCCAGCAGCTTCAACCGGGTCCCCAAAAAACTGTTTTTT.

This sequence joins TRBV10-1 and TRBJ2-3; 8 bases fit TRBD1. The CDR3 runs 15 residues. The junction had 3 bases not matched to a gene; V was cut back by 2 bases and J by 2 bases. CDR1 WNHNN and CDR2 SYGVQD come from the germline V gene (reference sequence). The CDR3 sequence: CASSERTGTTDTQYF. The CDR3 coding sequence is TGCGCCAGCAGTGAGAGGACAGGGACCACAGATACGCAGTATTTT.

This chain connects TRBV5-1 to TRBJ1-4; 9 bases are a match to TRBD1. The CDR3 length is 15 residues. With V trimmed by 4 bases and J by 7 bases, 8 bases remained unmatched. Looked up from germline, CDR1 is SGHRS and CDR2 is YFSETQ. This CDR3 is CASSETGGSGEKLFF. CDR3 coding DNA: TGCGCCAGCAGCGAGACAGGGGGTTCCGGTGAAAAACTGTTTTTT.

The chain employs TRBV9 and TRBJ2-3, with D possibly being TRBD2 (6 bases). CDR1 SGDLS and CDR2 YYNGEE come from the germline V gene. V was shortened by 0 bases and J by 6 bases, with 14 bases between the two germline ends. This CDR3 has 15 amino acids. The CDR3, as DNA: TGTGCCAGCAGCGTAGCTTTAGCGGCAGGGGATACGCAGTATTTT. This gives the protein CASSVALAAGDTQYF.

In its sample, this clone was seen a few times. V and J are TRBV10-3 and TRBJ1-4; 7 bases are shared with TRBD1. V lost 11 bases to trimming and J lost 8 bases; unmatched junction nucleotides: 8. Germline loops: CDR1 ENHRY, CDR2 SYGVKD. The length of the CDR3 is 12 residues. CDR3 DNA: TGTGCCCCCTTCAGGGGGATGGAAAAACTGTTTTTT. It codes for CAPFRGMEKLFF.

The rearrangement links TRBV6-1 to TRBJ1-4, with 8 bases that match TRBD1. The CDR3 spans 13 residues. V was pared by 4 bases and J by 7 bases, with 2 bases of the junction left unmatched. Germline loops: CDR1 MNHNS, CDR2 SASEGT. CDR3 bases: TGTGCCAGCAGTGCGGACAGGGTTGAAAAACTGTTTTTT. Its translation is CASSADRVEKLFF.

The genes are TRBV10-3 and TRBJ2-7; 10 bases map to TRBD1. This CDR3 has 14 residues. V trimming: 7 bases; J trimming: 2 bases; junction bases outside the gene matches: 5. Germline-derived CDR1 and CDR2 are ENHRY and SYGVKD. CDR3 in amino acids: CAIKDGTGAYEQYF. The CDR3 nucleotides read TGTGCCATCAAGGATGGGACAGGGGCCTACGAGCAGTACTTC.

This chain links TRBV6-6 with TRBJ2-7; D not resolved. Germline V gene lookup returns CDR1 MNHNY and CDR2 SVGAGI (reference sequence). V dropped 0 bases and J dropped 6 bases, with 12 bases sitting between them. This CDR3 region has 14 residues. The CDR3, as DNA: TGTGCCAGCAGTTACTCCCCTCGCGAAAGCGAGCAGTACTTC. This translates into CASSYSPRESEQYF.

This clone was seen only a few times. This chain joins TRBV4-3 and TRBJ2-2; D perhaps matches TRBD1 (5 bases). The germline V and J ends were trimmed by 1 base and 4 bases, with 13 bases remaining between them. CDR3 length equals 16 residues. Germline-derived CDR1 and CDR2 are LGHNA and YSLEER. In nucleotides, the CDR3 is TGCGCCAGCAGCCAAGCCCAGGGTCGGGTCACCGGGGAGCTGTTTTTT. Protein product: CASSQAQGRVTGELFF.